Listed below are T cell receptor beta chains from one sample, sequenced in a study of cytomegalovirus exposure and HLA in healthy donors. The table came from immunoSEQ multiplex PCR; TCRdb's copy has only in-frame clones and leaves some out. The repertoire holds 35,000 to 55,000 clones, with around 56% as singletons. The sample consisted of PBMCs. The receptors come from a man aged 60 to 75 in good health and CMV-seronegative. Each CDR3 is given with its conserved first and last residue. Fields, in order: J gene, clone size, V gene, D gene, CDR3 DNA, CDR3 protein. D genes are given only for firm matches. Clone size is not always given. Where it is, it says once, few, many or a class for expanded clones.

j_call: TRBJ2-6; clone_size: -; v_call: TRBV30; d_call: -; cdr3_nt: TGTGCCTGGGCTAGTGGTTCTGGGGCCAACGTCCTGACTTTC; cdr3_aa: CAWASGSGANVLTF
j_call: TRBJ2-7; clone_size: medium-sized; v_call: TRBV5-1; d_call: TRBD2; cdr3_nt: TGCGCCAGCAGCTTGGGCGGGAGGGCCGACCGCGAGCAGTACTTC; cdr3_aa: CASSLGGRADREQYF
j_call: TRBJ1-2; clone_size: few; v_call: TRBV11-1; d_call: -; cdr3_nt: TGTGCCAGCAGCTTTGCAACCGGGAACCCCTACACCTTC; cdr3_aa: CASSFATGNPYTF
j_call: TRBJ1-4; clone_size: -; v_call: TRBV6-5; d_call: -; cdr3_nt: TGTGCCAGCAGAACACCAACTAATGAAAAACTGTTTTTT; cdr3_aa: CASRTPTNEKLFF
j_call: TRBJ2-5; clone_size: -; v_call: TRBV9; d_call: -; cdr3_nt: TGTGCCAGCAGCGCCAACCCCGGGACTTCACAAGAGACCCAGTACTTC; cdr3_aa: CASSANPGTSQETQYF
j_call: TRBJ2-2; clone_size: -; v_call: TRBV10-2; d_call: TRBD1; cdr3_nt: TGCGCCAGCAGGAAAGGACAGGGGACCGGGGAGCTGTTTTTT; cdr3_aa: CASRKGQGTGELFF
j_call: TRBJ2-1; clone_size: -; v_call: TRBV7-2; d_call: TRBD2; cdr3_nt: TGTGCCAGCAGCTCTGTAGCGGGAGGGACCTACAATGAGCAGTTCTTC; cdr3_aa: CASSSVAGGTYNEQFF
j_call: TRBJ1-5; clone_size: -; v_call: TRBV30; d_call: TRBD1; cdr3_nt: TGTGCCTCGAGTGGACAGGACCGAGTGCAGCCCCAGCATTTT; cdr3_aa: CASSGQDRVQPQHF
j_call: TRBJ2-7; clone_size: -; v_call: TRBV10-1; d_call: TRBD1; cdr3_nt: TGCGCCAGCACTCCAGGACAGGGCTACGAGCAGTACTTC; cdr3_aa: CASTPGQGYEQYF
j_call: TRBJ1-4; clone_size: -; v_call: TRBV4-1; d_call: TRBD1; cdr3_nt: TGCGCCAGCAGCCATAGAGTGACAGGGATTGAAAAACTGTTTTTT; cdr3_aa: CASSHRVTGIEKLFF
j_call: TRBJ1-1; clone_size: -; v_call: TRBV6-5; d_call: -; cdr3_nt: TGTGCCAGCAGTTACTCGACGGGTCCCGGCACTGAAGCTTTCTTT; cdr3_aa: CASSYSTGPGTEAFF
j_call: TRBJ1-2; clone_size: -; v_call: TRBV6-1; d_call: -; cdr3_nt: TGTGCCAGCACCAGTGAAGGCGGGCCGAACTATGGCTACACCTTC; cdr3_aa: CASTSEGGPNYGYTF
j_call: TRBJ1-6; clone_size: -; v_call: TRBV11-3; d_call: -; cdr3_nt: TGTGCCAGCAGCAGGGAGAATAATTCACCCCTCCACTTT; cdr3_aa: CASSRENNSPLHF
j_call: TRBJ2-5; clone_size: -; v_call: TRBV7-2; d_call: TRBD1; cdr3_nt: TGTGCCAGCAGACCAGGGGGCCAAGAGACCCAGTACTTC; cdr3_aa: CASRPGGQETQYF
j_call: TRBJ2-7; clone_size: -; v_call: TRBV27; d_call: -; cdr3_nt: TGTGCCAGCAGTGCCCTCGCGGGCGAGCAGTACTTC; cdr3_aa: CASSALAGEQYF
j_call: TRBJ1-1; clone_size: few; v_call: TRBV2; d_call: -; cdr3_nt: TGTGCCAGCACACGCGACAGGCCCAACACTGAAGCTTTCTTT; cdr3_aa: CASTRDRPNTEAFF
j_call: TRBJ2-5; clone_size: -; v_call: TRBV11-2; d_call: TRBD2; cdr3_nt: TGTGCCAGCAGCCCAAGACTAGCGGTACGAGAGACCCAGTACTTC; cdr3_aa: CASSPRLAVRETQYF
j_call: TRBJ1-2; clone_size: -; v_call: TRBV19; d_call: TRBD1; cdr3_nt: TGTGCCGGCAGCCCCGGGACAGGGGTAGGCTACACCTTC; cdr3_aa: CAGSPGTGVGYTF
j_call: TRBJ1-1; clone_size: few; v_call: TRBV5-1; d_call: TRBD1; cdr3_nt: TGCGCCAGCAGCCGAACGACAGGGGACACTGAAGCTTTCTTT; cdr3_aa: CASSRTTGDTEAFF
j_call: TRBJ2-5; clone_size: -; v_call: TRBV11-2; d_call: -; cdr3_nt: TGTGCCAGCAGCTTAGGGGCCGACAGTCGAGAGACCCAGTACTTC; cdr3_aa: CASSLGADSRETQYF
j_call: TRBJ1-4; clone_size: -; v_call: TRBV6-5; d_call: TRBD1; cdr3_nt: TGTGCCAGCAGTTACTCGTTCTGGACAGGGAATGAAAAACTGTTTTTT; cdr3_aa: CASSYSFWTGNEKLFF